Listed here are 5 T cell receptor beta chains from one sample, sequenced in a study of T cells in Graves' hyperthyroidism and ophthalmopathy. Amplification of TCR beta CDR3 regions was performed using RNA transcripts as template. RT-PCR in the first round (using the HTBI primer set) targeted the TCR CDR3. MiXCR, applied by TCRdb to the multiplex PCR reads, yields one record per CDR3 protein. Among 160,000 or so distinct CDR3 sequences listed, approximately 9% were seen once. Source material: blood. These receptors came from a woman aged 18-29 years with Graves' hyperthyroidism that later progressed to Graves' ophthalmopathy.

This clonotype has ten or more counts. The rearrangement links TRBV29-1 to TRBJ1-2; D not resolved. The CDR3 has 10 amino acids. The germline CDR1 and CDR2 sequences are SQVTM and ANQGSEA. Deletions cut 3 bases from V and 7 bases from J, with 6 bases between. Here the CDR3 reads CSVDRSGYTF. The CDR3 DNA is TGCAGCGTTGACCGTAGTGGCTACACCTTC.

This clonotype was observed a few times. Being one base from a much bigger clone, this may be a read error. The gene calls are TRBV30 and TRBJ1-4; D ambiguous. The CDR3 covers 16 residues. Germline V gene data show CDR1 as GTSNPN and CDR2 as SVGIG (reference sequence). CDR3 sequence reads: CAWSIGLFTTNEKPFF. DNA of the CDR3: TGTGCCTGGAGTATCGGACTATTCACAACTAATGAAAAACCGTTTTTT.

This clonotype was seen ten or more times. Written as DNA, the CDR3 is TGTGCCAGCAGCGATGGGACTACACCACAAGAGACCCAGTACTTC. Its protein is CASSDGTTPQETQYF. The gene calls are TRBV13 and TRBJ2-5; TRBD2 aligns across 7 bases. Germline V gene data show CDR1 as PRHDT and CDR2 as FYEKMQ (reference sequence). V shed 5 bases, J shed 2 bases, and the junction held 8 bases outside the gene matches. The CDR3 spans 15 residues.

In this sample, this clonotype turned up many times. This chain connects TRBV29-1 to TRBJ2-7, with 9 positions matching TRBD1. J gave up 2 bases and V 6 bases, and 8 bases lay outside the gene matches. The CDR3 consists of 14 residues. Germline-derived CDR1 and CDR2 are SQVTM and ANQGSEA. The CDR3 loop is CSVTGTGNPYEQYF. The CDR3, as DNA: TGCAGCGTGACCGGGACAGGGAATCCCTACGAGCAGTACTTC.

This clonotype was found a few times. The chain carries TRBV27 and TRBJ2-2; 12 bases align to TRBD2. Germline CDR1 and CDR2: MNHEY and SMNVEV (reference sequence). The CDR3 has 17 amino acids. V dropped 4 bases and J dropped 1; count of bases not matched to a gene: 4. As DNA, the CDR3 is TGTGCCAGCAGTTCTGGACTAGCGGGGAGGAACACCGGGGAGCTGTTTTTT. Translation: CASSSGLAGRNTGELFF.